This T cell receptor beta chain stems from a study of shared clonotypes between healthy human individuals (dated by TCRdb to 2018 to 2020). About the full investigation: Two women and three men aged 18 to 49 years were included in the cohort. Different laboratories and diverse techniques were used to prepare libraries and sequence TCR repertoires, to increase sequencing depth and limit assay-specific biases. To estimate repertoire size and how much clonotype sharing occurs between individuals, the study deeply sequenced the blood TCR repertoires of five healthy adults. Between about 0.8 and 9 billion PBMCs per donor were obtained by leukapheresis. For each donor, CD4 naive and CD4 memory were each given three plates, CD8 naive was given two plates, and CD8 memory was given one plate.

On the study overall, not on this receptor specifically: Incomplete sequencing was indicated by rarefaction of sorted-subset datasets, despite the large sequencing depth. Pairwise subsampling led to the expectation that sequencing depth would affect the degree of clonotype sharing among donors. Because the study included only a small number of donors, the genetic and exposure-history diversity represented was limited. Sharing across several donors was observed for about 4.8% of naive CD4, about 3.2% of naive CD8, about 2.5% of memory CD4, and around 0.4% of memory CD8 clonotypes. Sampling was restricted to blood, and TCR repertoires in tissue are likely to differ from TCR repertoires in blood. Estimated clonotype richness was generally larger for naive than for memory subsets. Compared with non-shared clonotypes, the clonotypes found in all four sorted-subset donors had higher generation probabilities.

The CDR3 holds 15 amino acids from the cysteine to the phenylalanine. Kept here is only the CDR3 DNA, which spans 45 bases and is read in frame from base 1. From V the trimming removes 3 bases and from J it removes 2 bases, while the gene matches leave 4 bases of the junction unaccounted for. CDR1 MGHRA and CDR2 YSYEKL were looked up in the germline V gene. TCR CDR3 regions were amplified from genomic DNA by multiplex PCR using the deep immunoSEQ assay. Genomic DNA extracted from each cell subset was distributed evenly over all wells of several immunoSEQ 96-well plates, and each plate served as one replicate. For sorted subsets, each replicate PCR was loaded with approximately 200 ng genomic DNA, equivalent to 25,000 to 30,000 T cell genomes. Purified libraries were measured with a Qubit 3.0 fluorometer, size-checked on a Bioanalyzer 2100, and measured again with the KAPA Library Quantification kit. Every immunoSEQ 96-well plate was sequenced on a dedicated single-read 150-cycle Illumina NextSeq 550 flow cell. In the original analysis: The immunoSEQ output contained only junctional sequences without quality scores, so filtering could not match that applied to full-length reads. Sequences were annotated with PyIR, a Python wrapper for IgBLAST v1.9, and V/J genes and CDR3 were assigned using IMGT germline references. Reads were filtered out if the reads had weak V/J assignments (E-value above 1e-6), no CDR3, stop codons, out-of-frame junctions, or ambiguous translated residues. A V3J clonotype was defined by an identical inferred V gene, J gene, and CDR3 amino acid sequence. The percentage overlap between two repertoires was calculated by dividing the number of shared unique clonotypes by the size of the smaller repertoire. Repertoire richness was assessed with RTK rarefaction, the Chao1 estimator, and Recon v2.1 estimates of unobserved clonotypes. Generation probabilities for all TCRbeta clonotypes obtained by the gDNA method from a handful of donors were computed using OLGA. This is the immuneACCESS table as TCRdb keeps it, with only in-frame sequences that have V and J called. A part of the clones is gone; compared with another copy, unresolved V genes explain less than half, and the rest is unexplained. V and J calls and clone size come straight from that table; D and trimming were deduced from the DNA. The sample profile shows fewer than 850,000 clones; 90% of them were found once. Approximately 35% of the sample is in the top ten clones.

As regards this clone: No antigen is known for it. Nothing much larger sits one base from this clone, and base qualities are not available.

Donors were healthy HIV-negative adults with no recently reported acute infections or vaccinations. All donors were Caucasian adults living in Nashville, Tennessee, USA. CD8 memory samples combined magnetically selected CD45RO+ cells with CCR7-negative CD45RA+ effector memory (TemRA) cells. Blood was obtained by leukapheresis, after which PBMCs were separated by Ficoll-Histopaque density gradient centrifugation and cryopreserved in liquid nitrogen vapor phase. Analytical flow cytometry was used to check the purity and quantity of each magnetically sorted T cell population. Genomic DNA was isolated from every sorted fraction and measured by UV absorbance on a Nanodrop 2000c.

The chain uses TRBV4-1 and TRBJ2-7, with 10 bases in between that match TRBD2. Sequencing used memory CD8+ T cells from PBMCs. According to the study, the label for this sample's cell subset or site signals: CD45RO+ cells pooled with CCR7-negative TemRA cells. This receptor was identified in a man aged 18 to 30 in good health. Some clones in this sample may be carry-over from other donors' samples. The CDR3 protein is CASSHGLAAPYEQYF. Read as DNA, the sequence is TGCGCCAGCAGCCACGGACTAGCGGCCCCCTACGAGCAGTACTTC.